This T cell receptor beta chain is drawn from a study of response to subunit inactivated influenza vaccine. Concerning this clonotype itself: Its antigen is as yet unknown.

Whole-study results and caveats: T cells newly recruited by each seasonal influenza vaccination are few, the authors suggested.

CDR1 is MNHEY and CDR2 is SVGEGT in the germline V gene. V was trimmed by 2 bases and J by 3 bases, leaving 14 bases between them. The CDR3 spans 15 residues. TCRdb passed the RT-PCR reads through MiXCR, listing each CDR3 protein once. The sample yields almost 600,000 distinct CDR3 sequences, 12% to 15% seen once. The genes are TRBV6-2 or TRBV6-3 and TRBJ2-7; D gene uncertain. Source: PBMCs from blood, taken 11 to 12 days after vaccination. The source of this sequence is a man aged 50 to 59 who received an inactivated influenza vaccine. The CDR3 spells CASSYGGEPLYEQYF. The CDR3 coding sequence is TGTGCCAGCAGTTACGGCGGTGAACCTCTCTACGAGCAGTACTTC.